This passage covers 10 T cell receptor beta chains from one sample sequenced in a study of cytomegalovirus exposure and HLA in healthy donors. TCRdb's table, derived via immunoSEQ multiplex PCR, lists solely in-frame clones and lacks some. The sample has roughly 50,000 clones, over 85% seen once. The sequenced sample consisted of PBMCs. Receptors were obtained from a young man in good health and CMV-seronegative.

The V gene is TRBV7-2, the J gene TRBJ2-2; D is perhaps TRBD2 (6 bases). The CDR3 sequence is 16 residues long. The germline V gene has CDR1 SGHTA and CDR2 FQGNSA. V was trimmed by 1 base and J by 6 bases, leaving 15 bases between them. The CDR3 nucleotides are TGTGCCAGCAGCTTAGAGGTGACTAGGGTGTCCGGGGAGCTGTTTTTT. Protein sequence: CASSLEVTRVSGELFF.

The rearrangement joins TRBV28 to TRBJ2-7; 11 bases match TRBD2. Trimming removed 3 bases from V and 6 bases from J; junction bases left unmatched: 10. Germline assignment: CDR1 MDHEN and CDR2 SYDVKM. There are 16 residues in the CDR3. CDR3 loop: CASSLGLLAGVPEQYF. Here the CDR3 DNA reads TGTGCCAGCAGTTTGGGTTTACTAGCGGGAGTGCCCGAGCAGTACTTC.

CDR3 nucleotide sequence: TGTGCCAGCAGTCGCCGTGTCAGGGAGAACACTGAAGCTTTCTTT. Protein sequence: CASSRRVRENTEAFF. The chain couples TRBV28 to TRBJ1-1; a weak D match, TRBD1 (5 bases). Deletions cut 5 bases from V and 1 base from J, with 14 bases between. Per germline, CDR1 MDHEN and CDR2 SYDVKM. CDR3 size: 15 residues.

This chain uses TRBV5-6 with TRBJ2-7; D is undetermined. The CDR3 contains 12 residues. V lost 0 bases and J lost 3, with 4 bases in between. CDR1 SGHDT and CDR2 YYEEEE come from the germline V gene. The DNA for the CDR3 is TGTGCCAGCAGCTTGGATTACTACGAGCAGTACTTC. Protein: CASSLDYYEQYF.

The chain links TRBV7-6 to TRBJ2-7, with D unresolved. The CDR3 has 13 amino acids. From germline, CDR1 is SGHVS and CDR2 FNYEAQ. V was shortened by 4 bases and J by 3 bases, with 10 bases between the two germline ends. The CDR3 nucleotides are TGTGCCAGCAGCTCAAACGCGAACTACGAGCAGTACTTC. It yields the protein CASSSNANYEQYF. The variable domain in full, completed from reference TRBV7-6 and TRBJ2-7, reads GAGVSQSPRYKVTKRGQDVALRCDPISGHVSLYWYRQALGQGPEFLTYFNYEAQQDKSGLPNDRFSAERPEGSISTLTIQRTEQRDSAMYRCASSSNANYEQYFGPGTRLTVT.

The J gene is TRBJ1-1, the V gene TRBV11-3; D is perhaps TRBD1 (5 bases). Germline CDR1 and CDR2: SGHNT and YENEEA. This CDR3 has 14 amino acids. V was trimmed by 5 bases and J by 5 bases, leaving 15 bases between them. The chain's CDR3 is CASSLSGGGTEAFF. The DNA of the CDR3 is TGTGCCAGCAGCCTGAGCGGGGGAGGAACTGAAGCTTTCTTT. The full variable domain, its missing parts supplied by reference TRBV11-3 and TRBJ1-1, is EAGVVQSPRYKIIEKKQPVAFWCNPISGHNTLYWYLQNLGQGPELLIRYENEEAVDDSQLPKDRFSAERLKGVDSTLKIQPAELGDSAVYLCASSLSGGGTEAFFGQGTRLTVV.

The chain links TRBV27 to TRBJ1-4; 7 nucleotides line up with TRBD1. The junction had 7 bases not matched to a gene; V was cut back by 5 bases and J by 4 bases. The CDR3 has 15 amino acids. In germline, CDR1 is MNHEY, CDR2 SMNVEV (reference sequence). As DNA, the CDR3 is TGTGCCAGCAGTCCCCCGGGACAGAATAATGAAAAACTGTTTTTT. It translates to CASSPPGQNNEKLFF.

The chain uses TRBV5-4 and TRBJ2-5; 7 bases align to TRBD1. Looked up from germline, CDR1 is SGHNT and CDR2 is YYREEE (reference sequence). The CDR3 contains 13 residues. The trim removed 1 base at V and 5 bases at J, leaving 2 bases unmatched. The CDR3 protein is CASSLRGLETQYF. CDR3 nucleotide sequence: TGTGCCAGCAGCTTGAGGGGGCTTGAGACCCAGTACTTC.

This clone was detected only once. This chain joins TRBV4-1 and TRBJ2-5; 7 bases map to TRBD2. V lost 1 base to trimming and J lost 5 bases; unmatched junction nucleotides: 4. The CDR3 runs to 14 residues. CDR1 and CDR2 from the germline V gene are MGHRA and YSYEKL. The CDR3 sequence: CASSQVAGEETQYF. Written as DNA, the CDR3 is TGCGCCAGCAGCCAAGTTGCGGGAGAGGAGACCCAGTACTTC.

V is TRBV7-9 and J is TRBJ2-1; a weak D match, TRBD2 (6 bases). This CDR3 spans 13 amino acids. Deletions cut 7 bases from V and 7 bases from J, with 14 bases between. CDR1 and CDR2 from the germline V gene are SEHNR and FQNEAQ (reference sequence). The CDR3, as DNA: TGTGCCAGCATGGAGGGCCCGGGGAATGAGCAGTTCTTC. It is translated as CASMEGPGNEQFF.